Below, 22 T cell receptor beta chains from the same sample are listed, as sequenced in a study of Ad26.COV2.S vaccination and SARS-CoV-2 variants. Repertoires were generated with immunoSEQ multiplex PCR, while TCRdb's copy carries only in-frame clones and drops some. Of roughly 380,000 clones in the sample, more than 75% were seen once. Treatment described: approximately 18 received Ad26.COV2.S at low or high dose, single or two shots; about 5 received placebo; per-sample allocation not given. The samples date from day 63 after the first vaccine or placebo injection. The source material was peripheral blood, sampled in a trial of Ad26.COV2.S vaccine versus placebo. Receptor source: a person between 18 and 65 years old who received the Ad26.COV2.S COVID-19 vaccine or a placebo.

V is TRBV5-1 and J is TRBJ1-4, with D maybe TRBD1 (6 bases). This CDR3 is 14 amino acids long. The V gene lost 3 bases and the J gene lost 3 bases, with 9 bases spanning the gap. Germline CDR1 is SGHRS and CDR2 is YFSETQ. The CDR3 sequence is CASSSGQPNEKLFF. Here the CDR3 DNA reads TGCGCCAGCAGCTCCGGACAGCCTAATGAAAAACTGTTTTTT.

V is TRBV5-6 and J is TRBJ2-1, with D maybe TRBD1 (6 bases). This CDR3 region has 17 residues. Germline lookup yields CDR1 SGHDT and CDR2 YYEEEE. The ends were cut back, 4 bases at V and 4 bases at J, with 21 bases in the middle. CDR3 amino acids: CASSPGDPRLGYNEQFF. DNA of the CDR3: TGTGCCAGCAGCCCAGGGGACCCCCGCTTGGGGTACAATGAGCAGTTCTTC.

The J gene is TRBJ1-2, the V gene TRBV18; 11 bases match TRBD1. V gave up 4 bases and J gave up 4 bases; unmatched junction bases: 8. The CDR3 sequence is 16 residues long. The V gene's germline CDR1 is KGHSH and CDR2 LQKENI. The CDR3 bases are TGTGCCAGCTCACGCGCCGGGACAGGGGGTGGCTATGGCTACACCTTC. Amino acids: CASSRAGTGGGYGYTF.

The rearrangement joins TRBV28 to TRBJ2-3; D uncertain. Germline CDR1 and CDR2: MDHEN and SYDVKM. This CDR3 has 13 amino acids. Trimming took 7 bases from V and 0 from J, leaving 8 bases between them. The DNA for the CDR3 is TGTGCCAGCAAGCATAGTAGCACAGATACGCAGTATTTT. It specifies CASKHSSTDTQYF.

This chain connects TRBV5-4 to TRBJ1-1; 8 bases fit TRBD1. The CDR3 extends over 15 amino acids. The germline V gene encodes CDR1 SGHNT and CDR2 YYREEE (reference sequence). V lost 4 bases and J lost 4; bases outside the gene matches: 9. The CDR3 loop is CASSPAQGASTEAFF. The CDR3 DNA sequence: TGTGCCAGCAGCCCGGCCCAGGGGGCGAGCACTGAAGCTTTCTTT.

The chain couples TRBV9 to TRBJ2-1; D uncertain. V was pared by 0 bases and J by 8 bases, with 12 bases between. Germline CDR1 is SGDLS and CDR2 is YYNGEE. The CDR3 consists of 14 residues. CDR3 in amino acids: CASSVVSFPDEQFF. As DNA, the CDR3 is TGTGCCAGCAGCGTAGTGAGTTTCCCGGATGAGCAGTTCTTC.

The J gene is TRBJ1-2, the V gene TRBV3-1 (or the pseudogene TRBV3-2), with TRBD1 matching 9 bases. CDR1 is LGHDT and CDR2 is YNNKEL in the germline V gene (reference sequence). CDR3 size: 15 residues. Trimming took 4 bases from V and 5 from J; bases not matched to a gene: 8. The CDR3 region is CASSPGQGPRYGYTF. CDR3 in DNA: TGTGCCAGCAGCCCCGGACAGGGGCCTAGGTATGGCTACACCTTC.

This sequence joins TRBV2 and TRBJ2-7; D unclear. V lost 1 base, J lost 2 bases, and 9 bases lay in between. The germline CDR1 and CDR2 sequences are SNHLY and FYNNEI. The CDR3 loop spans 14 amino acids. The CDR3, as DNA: TGTGCCAGCAGTGAAGGCAGGCTGGCCTACGAGCAGTACTTC. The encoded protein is CASSEGRLAYEQYF.

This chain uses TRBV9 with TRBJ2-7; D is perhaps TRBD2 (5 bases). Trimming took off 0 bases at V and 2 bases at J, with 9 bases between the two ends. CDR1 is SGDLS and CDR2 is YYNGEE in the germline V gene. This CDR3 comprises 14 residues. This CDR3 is CASSVEELAYEQYF. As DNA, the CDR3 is TGTGCCAGCAGCGTAGAAGAACTAGCCTACGAGCAGTACTTC. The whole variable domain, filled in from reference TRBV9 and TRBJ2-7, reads DSGVTQTPKHLITATGQRVTLRCSPRSGDLSVYWYQQSLDQGLQFLIQYYNGEERAKGNILERFSAQQFPDLHSELNLSSLELGDSALYFCASSVEELAYEQYFGPGTRLTVT.

CDR3 region: CASSRTGHNSYEQYF. The CDR3 DNA follows: TGTGCCAGCAGTCGCACGGGACATAACTCCTACGAGCAGTACTTC. The chain combines TRBV6-5 with TRBJ2-7; TRBD1 is a possible D gene (6 bases). The CDR3 totals 15 residues. Trimming took off 5 bases at V and 0 bases at J, with 14 bases between the two ends. Germline CDR1 MNHEY, CDR2 SVGAGI.

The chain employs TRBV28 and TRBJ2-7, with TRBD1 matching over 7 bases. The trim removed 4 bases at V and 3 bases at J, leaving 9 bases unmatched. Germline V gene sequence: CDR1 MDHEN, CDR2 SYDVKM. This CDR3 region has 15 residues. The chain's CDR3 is CASSSLGQSLYEQYF. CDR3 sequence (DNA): TGTGCCAGCAGTTCCCTGGGACAGTCACTCTACGAGCAGTACTTC.

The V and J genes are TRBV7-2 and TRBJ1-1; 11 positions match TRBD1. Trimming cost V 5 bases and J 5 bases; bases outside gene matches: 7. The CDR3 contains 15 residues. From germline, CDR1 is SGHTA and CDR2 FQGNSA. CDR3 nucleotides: TGTGCCAGCAGCCCGGGGACAGGGGGTGGGACTGAAGCTTTCTTT. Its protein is CASSPGTGGGTEAFF.

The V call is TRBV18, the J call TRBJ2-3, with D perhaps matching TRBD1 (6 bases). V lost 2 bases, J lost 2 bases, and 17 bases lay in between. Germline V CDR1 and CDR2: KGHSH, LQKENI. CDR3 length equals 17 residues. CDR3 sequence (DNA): TGTGCCAGCTCACCAACCTTAGGACAGTTCCCCACAGATACGCAGTATTTT. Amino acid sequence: CASSPTLGQFPTDTQYF.

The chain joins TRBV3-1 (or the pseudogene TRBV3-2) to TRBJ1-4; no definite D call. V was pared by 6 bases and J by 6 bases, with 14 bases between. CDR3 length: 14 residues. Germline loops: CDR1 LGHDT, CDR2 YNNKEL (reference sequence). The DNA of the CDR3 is TGTGCCAGCAGTTTCTCGTACCCGGATGAAAAACTGTTTTTT. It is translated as CASSFSYPDEKLFF.

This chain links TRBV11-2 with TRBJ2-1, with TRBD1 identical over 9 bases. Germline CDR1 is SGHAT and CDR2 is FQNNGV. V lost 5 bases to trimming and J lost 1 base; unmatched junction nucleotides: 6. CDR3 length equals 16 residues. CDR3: CASSLTGTGSYNEQFF. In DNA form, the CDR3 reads TGTGCCAGCAGCCTTACCGGGACAGGGTCCTACAATGAGCAGTTCTTC.

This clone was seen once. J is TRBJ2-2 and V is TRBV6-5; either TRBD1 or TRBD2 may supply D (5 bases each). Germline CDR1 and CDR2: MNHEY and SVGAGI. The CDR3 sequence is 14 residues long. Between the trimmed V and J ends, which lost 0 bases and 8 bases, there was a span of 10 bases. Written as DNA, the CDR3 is TGTGCCAGCAGTTACTCTGGGGGTCGGGGGGAGCTGTTTTTT. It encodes CASSYSGGRGELFF.

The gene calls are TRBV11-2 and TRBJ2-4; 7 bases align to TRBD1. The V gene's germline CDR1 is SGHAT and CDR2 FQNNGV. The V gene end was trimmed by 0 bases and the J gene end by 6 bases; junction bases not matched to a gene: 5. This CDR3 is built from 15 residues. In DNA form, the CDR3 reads TGTGCCAGCAGCTTAGAGGGCAGGACAGGAAACATTCAGTACTTC. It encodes CASSLEGRTGNIQYF.

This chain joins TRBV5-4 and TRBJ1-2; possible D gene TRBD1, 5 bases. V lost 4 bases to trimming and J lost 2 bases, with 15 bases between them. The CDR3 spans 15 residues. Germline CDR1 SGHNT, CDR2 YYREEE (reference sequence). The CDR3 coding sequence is TGTGCCAGCAGCGAAAGAGGAGGGGCCAACTATGGCTACACCTTC. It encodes CASSERGGANYGYTF.

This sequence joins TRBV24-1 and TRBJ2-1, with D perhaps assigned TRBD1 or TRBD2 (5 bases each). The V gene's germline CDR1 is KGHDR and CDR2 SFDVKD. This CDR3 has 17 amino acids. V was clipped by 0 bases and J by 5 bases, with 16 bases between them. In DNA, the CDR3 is TGTGCCACCAGTGATTTGAGCTCCTTGGGGCGGGACAATGAGCAGTTCTTC. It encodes CATSDLSSLGRDNEQFF.

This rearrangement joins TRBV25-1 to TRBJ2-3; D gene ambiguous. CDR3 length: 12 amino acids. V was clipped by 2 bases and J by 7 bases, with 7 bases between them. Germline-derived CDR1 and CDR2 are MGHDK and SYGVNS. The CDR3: CASSEVGNTQYF. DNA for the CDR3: TGTGCCAGCAGTGAAGTGGGGAATACGCAGTATTTT.

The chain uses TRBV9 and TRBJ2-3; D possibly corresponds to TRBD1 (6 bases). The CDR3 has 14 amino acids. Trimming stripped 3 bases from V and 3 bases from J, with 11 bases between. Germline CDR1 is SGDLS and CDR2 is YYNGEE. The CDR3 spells CASSGGQGTDTQYF. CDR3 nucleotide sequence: TGTGCCAGCAGCGGGGGGCAGGGTACAGATACGCAGTATTTT.

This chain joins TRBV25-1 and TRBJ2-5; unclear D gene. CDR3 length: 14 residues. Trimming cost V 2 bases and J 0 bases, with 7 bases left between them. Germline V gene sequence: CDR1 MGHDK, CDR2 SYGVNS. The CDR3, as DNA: TGTGCCAGCAGTGAACAGCTGTACCAAGAGACCCAGTACTTC. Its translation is CASSEQLYQETQYF.